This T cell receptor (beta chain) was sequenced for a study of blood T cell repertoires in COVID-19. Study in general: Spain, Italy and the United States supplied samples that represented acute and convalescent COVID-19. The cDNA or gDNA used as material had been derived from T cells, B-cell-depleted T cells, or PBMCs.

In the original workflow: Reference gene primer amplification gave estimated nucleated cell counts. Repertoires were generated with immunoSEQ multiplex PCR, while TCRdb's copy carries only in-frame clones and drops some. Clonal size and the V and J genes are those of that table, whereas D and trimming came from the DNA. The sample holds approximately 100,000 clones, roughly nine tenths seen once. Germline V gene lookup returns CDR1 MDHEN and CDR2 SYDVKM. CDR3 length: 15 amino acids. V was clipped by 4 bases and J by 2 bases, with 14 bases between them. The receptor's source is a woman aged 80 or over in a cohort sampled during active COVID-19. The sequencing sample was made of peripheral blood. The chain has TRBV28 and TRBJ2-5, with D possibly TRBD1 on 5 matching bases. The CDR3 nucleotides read TGTGCCAGCAGTTCAACAGGCACCCTGCAAGAGACCCAGTACTTC. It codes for CASSSTGTLQETQYF.